The 18 T cell receptor beta chains listed next were all sequenced from one sample in a study of control samples from healthy donors and cancer patients. The protocol was immunoSEQ multiplex PCR, while the TCRdb copy is restricted to in-frame clones and leaves out a portion. The table lists approximately 150,000 clones, under 95% of them singletons, with approximately 1.4% in the top ten. The sequencing sample was made of blood. These receptors all come from a woman younger than 30 in good health.

With regard to this clone: A far larger clone lies a single base away; this is likely a read error. V and J are TRBV5-8 and TRBJ2-3; D call uncertain. The CDR3 runs to 12 residues. The V end lost 1 base, the J end lost 4 bases, and 4 bases lay between the germline ends. CDR1 and CDR2 from the germline V gene are SGHTS and YDEGEE. CDR3 protein: CASSLRADTQYF. In nucleotides, the CDR3 is TGTGCCAGCAGCTTGCGGGCAGATACGCAGTATTTT. The full variable domain, completed using reference TRBV5-8 and TRBJ2-3, is EAGVTQSPTHLIKTRGQQATLRCSPISGHTSVYWYQQALGLGLQFLLWYDEGEERNRGNFPPRFSGRQFPNYSSELNVNALELEDSALYLCASSLRADTQYFGPGTRLTVL.

The chain joins TRBV5-1 to TRBJ1-1, with 9 bases matching TRBD1. The CDR3 spans 17 residues. CDR1 and CDR2 (germline): SGHRS, YFSETQ. V lost 0 bases, J lost 3 bases, and 9 bases stayed unmatched. This CDR3 reads CASSLDRQGVSYTEAFF. CDR3 DNA: TGCGCCAGCAGCTTGGATAGACAGGGGGTAAGCTACACTGAAGCTTTCTTT.

V gene TRBV28 combines with J gene TRBJ1-2; 7 positions agree with TRBD1. Germline loops: CDR1 MDHEN, CDR2 SYDVKM. This CDR3 is 14 amino acids long. After removal of 8 bases from V and 2 bases from J, the junction contained 8 bases not matched to a gene. CDR3 in amino acids: CASPSVGGNYGYTF. CDR3 coding DNA: TGTGCCAGCCCTTCCGTAGGGGGCAACTATGGCTACACCTTC.

The chain uses TRBV3-1 (or the pseudogene TRBV3-2) and TRBJ2-3; the match to TRBD1 covers 8 bases. Per germline, CDR1 LGHDT and CDR2 YNNKEL (reference sequence). CDR3 length: 18 amino acids. The trim removed 4 bases at V and 1 base at J, leaving 13 bases unmatched. CDR3 sequence: CASSLLRTGRLGTDTQYF. In DNA form, the CDR3 reads TGTGCCAGCAGCCTCCTCCGGACAGGGCGGTTAGGCACAGATACGCAGTATTTT.

The chain employs TRBV28 and TRBJ2-1, with D perhaps TRBD1 or TRBD2 (6 bases each). This CDR3 is 24 amino acids long. Germline V gives CDR1 MDHEN, CDR2 SYDVKM. Trimming left V 1 base short and J 0 bases short, with 34 bases between. CDR3 sequence: CASSLYTTAPRGVTLLGSYNEQFF. The CDR3 DNA reads TGTGCCAGCAGTTTATATACTACGGCTCCTAGGGGGGTCACCCTACTAGGCTCCTACAATGAGCAGTTCTTC. Full variable domain (outside the CDR3, taken from reference TRBV28 and TRBJ2-1): DVKVTQSSRYLVKRTGEKVFLECVQDMDHENMFWYRQDPGLGLRLIYFSYDVKMKEKGDIPEGYSVSREKKERFSLILESASTNQTSMYLCASSLYTTAPRGVTLLGSYNEQFFGPGTRLTVL.

This chain links TRBV24-1 with TRBJ2-1; TRBD1 aligns across 9 bases. V lost 4 bases and J lost 2; bases outside the gene matches: 5. The CDR3 length is 16 residues. CDR1 is KGHDR, CDR2 SFDVKD, per germline. CDR3 sequence reads: CATSDDRGSTYNEQFF. For the CDR3, the DNA is TGTGCCACCAGTGACGACAGGGGGTCAACCTACAATGAGCAGTTCTTC.

The chain is built from TRBV10-3 and TRBJ1-1; possibly TRBD1 for D (5 bases). This CDR3 is 13 amino acids long. Between the trimmed V and J ends, which lost 3 bases and 8 bases, there was a span of 13 bases. The germline CDR1 and CDR2 sequences are ENHRY and SYGVKD. The DNA of the CDR3 is TGTGCCATCAGTGATGACCCTGGGGCCGAAGCTTTCTTT. This translates into CAISDDPGAEAFF.

J is TRBJ2-4 and V is TRBV7-2; possible D gene TRBD2, 6 bases. Germline V gene sequence: CDR1 SGHTA, CDR2 FQGNSA. Trimming removed 5 bases from V and 1 base from J, with 18 bases in between. This CDR3 has 17 amino acids. CDR3 sequence reads: CASSPRSGRQAKNIQYF. The CDR3 bases are TGTGCCAGCAGCCCAAGAAGCGGGCGCCAGGCCAAAAACATTCAGTACTTC. The entire variable domain, with the rest obtained from reference TRBV7-2 and TRBJ2-4, is as follows: GAGVSQSPSNKVTEKGKDVELRCDPISGHTALYWYRQSLGQGLEFLIYFQGNSAPDKSGLPSDRFSAERTGGSVSTLTIQRTQQEDSAVYLCASSPRSGRQAKNIQYFGAGTRLSVL.

For the CDR3, the DNA is TGTGCCAGCAGCCATTGGGACGGTACCTACGAGCAGTACTTC. Translated: CASSHWDGTYEQYF. The chain employs TRBV3-1 (or the pseudogene TRBV3-2) and TRBJ2-7, with D perhaps being TRBD1 or TRBD2 (5 bases each). The V gene's germline CDR1 is LGHDT and CDR2 YNNKEL (reference sequence). V lost 3 bases to trimming and J lost 2 bases, with 11 bases between them. The CDR3 contains 14 residues.

Points on this clone: Other nucleotide sequences in the sample specify the same CDR3. The rearrangement links TRBV27 to TRBJ1-4; D gene unclear. The CDR3 contains 13 residues. V was shortened by 4 bases and J by 0 bases, with 3 bases between the two germline ends. CDR1 is MNHEY and CDR2 is SMNVEV in the germline V gene (reference sequence). This CDR3 reads CASSSATNEKLFF. CDR3 coding DNA: TGTGCCAGCAGTTCTGCAACTAATGAAAAACTGTTTTTT.

This chain uses TRBV4-3 with TRBJ1-5; no clear D. Germline values: CDR1 LGHNA, CDR2 YSLEER. The CDR3 contains 14 residues. The V gene lost 3 bases and the J gene lost 0 bases, with 6 bases spanning the gap. The CDR3: CASSHEFSNQPQHF. Here the CDR3 DNA reads TGCGCCAGCAGCCACGAATTTAGCAATCAGCCCCAGCATTTT.

The V gene is TRBV6-5, the J gene TRBJ2-5; D is perhaps TRBD2 (5 bases). V dropped 0 bases and J dropped 1 base, with 9 bases sitting between them. The CDR3 length is 15 residues. Germline V lookup: CDR1 MNHEY, CDR2 SVGAGI. The CDR3 DNA is TGTGCCAGCAGTTACTCTGTCCGGGGCCAAGAGACCCAGTACTTC. This codes for CASSYSVRGQETQYF.

The chain employs TRBV5-4 and TRBJ1-4; possibly TRBD1 for D (5 bases). The V gene lost 4 bases and the J gene lost 7 bases, with 11 bases spanning the gap. CDR3 length: 13 residues. Germline-derived CDR1 and CDR2 are SGHNT and YYREEE (reference sequence). CDR3: CASSMGGVEKLFF. Here the CDR3 DNA reads TGTGCCAGCAGCATGGGGGGGGTTGAAAAACTGTTTTTT.

The chain has TRBV18 and TRBJ1-2, with D uncertain. V was cut by 3 bases and J by 5 bases, with 10 bases left in between. The CDR3 spans 13 residues. CDR1 KGHSH and CDR2 LQKENI come from the germline V gene. The CDR3, as DNA: TGTGCCAGCTCACCTCAGGAAGGATATGGCTACACCTTC. It encodes CASSPQEGYGYTF. Full variable domain (outside the CDR3, taken from reference TRBV18 and TRBJ1-2): NAGVMQNPRHLVRRRGQEARLRCSPMKGHSHVYWYRQLPEEGLKFMVYLQKENIIDESGMPKERFSAEFPKEGPSILRIQQVVRGDSAAYFCASSPQEGYGYTFGSGTRLTVV.

The V call is TRBV5-1, the J call TRBJ2-5; TRBD1 might be the D (5 bases). In germline, CDR1 is SGHRS, CDR2 YFSETQ. This CDR3 is 16 amino acids long. V was pared by 4 bases and J by 1 base, with 17 bases between. The CDR3 DNA follows: TGCGCCAGCAGCCCACGCTCGACAGCCGGCCAAGAGACCCAGTACTTC. It specifies CASSPRSTAGQETQYF. Full variable domain (outside the CDR3, taken from reference TRBV5-1 and TRBJ2-5): KAGVTQTPRYLIKTRGQQVTLSCSPISGHRSVSWYQQTPGQGLQFLFEYFSETQRNKGNFPGRFSGRQFSNSRSEMNVSTLELGDSALYLCASSPRSTAGQETQYFGPGTRLLVL.

On this clone itself: At one of its ends the junction is not consistent with the germline gene, which may arise from a read error. The V gene is TRBV7-7, the J gene TRBJ1-1; D call uncertain. CDR1 SSHAT and CDR2 FNYEAQ come from the germline V gene (reference sequence). CDR3 length: 13 residues. This chain's CDR3 is CASSSQENTEAFF. For the CDR3, the DNA is TGTGCTAGCAGCTCTCAAGAGAACACTGAAGCTTTCTTT.

As concerns this clone: Relative to the germline gene, one junction end is altered; a read error may explain this. The sample contains more than one DNA sequence encoding this CDR3. The chain has TRBV7-2 and TRBJ1-1; D is unclear. This CDR3 spans 14 amino acids. Germline V gene data show CDR1 as SGHTA and CDR2 as FQGNSA. The CDR3 DNA reads TGTGCCAGCAGTTGGAGGAACATGAACACTGAAGCTTTCTTC. It encodes CASSWRNMNTEAFF. The full variable domain, with the rest looked up from reference TRBV7-2 and TRBJ1-1, is GAGVSQSPSNKVTEKGKDVELRCDPISGHTALYWYRQSLGQGLEFLIYFQGNSAPDKSGLPSDRFSAERTGGSVSTLTIQRTQQEDSAVYLCASSWRNMNTEAFFGQGTRLTVV.

V and J are TRBV5-8 and TRBJ2-1; 8 bases align to TRBD2. Trimming cost V 4 bases and J 8 bases; bases outside gene matches: 11. The CDR3 totals 15 residues. Germline CDR1 reads SGHTS; CDR2 reads YDEGEE. Here the CDR3 reads CASSLGGGWEDEQFF. In DNA, the CDR3 is TGTGCCAGCAGCCTCGGGGGGGGCTGGGAGGATGAGCAGTTCTTC.